Shown below are 18 T cell receptor beta chains from a single sample sequenced in a study of OX40 agonist ivuxolimab in advanced cancers. Profiled with immunoSEQ multiplex PCR; TCRdb holds only in-frame clones, not every one. This sample carries approximately 70,000 clones, roughly nine tenths of them seen once, and the ten largest clones take around 0.97%. The specimen comprised CD4+ or CD8+ T cells sorted from blood, sampled in a trial of the OX40 agonist ivuxolimab. The receptors originated from an adult with an advanced solid tumor such as melanoma, head and neck, liver or kidney cancer.

The genes are TRBV9 and TRBJ1-1; no clear D. Trimming removed 4 bases from V and 4 bases from J, with 8 bases in between. The CDR3 sequence is 12 residues long. Germline values: CDR1 SGDLS, CDR2 YYNGEE. The CDR3 DNA sequence: TGTGCCAGCAGCCCAGGCACCACTGAAGCTTTCTTT. Its translation: CASSPGTTEAFF.

V gene TRBV7-2 combines with J gene TRBJ1-1; 7 nucleotides line up with TRBD1. The CDR3 extends over 13 amino acids. Germline CDR1 is SGHTA and CDR2 is FQGNSA. V lost 1 base to trimming and J lost 10 bases; unmatched junction nucleotides: 6. This CDR3 is CASSLEQGTAAFF. The CDR3 DNA follows: TGTGCCAGCAGCTTAGAACAGGGGACGGCAGCTTTCTTT.

The rearrangement joins TRBV7-9 to TRBJ2-3; TRBD2 matches at 12 bases. The germline V gene encodes CDR1 SEHNR and CDR2 FQNEAQ (reference sequence). The CDR3 totals 19 residues. V was clipped by 2 bases and J by 1 base; unmatched bases: 10. In nucleotides, the CDR3 is TGTGCCAGCAGCTTACCTAGGACTAGCGGGGTCTCCCGCACAGATACGCAGTATTTT. This gives the protein CASSLPRTSGVSRTDTQYF.

This sequence joins TRBV7-8 and TRBJ1-3; unclear D gene. Germline V gene data show CDR1 as SGHVS and CDR2 as FQNEAQ. This CDR3 comprises 17 residues. The V gene lost 1 base and the J gene lost 0 bases, with 13 bases spanning the gap. In nucleotides, the CDR3 is TGTGCCAGCAGCTTAGTGTCCAGCCCCCTCTCTGGAAACACCATATATTTT. Residues: CASSLVSSPLSGNTIYF.

This chain connects TRBV19 to TRBJ2-3, with D tentatively TRBD1 (6 bases). V was shortened by 2 bases and J by 4 bases, with 7 bases between the two germline ends. CDR3 length: 13 residues. Germline values: CDR1 LNHDA, CDR2 SQIVND (reference sequence). The CDR3 bases are TGTGCCAGTAGTATATCAGGGGCAGATACGCAGTATTTT. Protein sequence: CASSISGADTQYF. The whole variable domain, filled in from reference TRBV19 and TRBJ2-3, reads DGGITQSPKYLFRKEGQNVTLSCEQNLNHDAMYWYRQDPGQGLRLIYYSQIVNDFQKGDIAEGYSVSREKKESFPLTVTSAQKNPTAFYLCASSISGADTQYFGPGTRLTVL.

The V gene is TRBV9, the J gene TRBJ2-2, with a weak D call TRBD2 (7 bases). CDR1 is SGDLS and CDR2 is YYNGEE in the germline V gene. V was clipped by 3 bases and J by 6 bases, with 18 bases between them. The length of the CDR3 is 16 residues. The CDR3 DNA is TGTGCCAGCAGCGCAGTTGGGGGGGCCCTGGCCGGGGAGCTGTTTTTT. It codes for CASSAVGGALAGELFF.

CDR3 in amino acids: CASRPSLAGVYEQYF. In DNA, the CDR3 is TGTGCCAGCAGGCCCTCACTAGCGGGAGTTTACGAGCAGTACTTC. The V call is TRBV27, the J call TRBJ2-7; TRBD2 matches at 11 bases. J lost 4 bases, V lost 6 bases, and 8 bases had no gene match. Germline CDR1 MNHEY, CDR2 SMNVEV (reference sequence). The CDR3 covers 15 residues.

The chain uses TRBV29-1 and TRBJ2-5; tentative D call: TRBD1 (5 bases). The CDR3 is 14 residues long. The germline V and J ends were trimmed by 1 base and 5 bases, with 14 bases remaining between them. Germline V gives CDR1 SQVTM, CDR2 ANQGSEA. CDR3 region: CSVEGSGLTETQYF. The CDR3 bases are TGCAGCGTTGAAGGGTCAGGGCTCACCGAGACCCAGTACTTC.

The CDR3, as DNA: TGTGCCAGCAGCTTCGGGGGGCGAAGAGAGACCCAGTACTTC. This codes for CASSFGGRRETQYF. The chain employs TRBV7-2 and TRBJ2-5; D might be TRBD2 (7 bases). V was pared by 3 bases and J by 4 bases, with 12 bases between. The CDR3 has 14 residues. Germline CDR1 reads SGHTA; CDR2 reads FQGNSA.

V and J are TRBV5-1 and TRBJ2-3; TRBD2 is a possible D gene (5 bases). The CDR3 spans 16 residues. The germline V gene encodes CDR1 SGHRS and CDR2 YFSETQ. V lost 4 bases and J lost 4, with 19 bases in between. The CDR3: CASSPGLGNPADTQYF. The CDR3 region has the DNA TGCGCCAGCAGCCCCGGACTGGGGAACCCGGCAGATACGCAGTATTTT.

The chain links TRBV7-3 to TRBJ2-1; D is undetermined. Germline V gives CDR1 SGHTA, CDR2 FQGTGA. Trimming removed 5 bases from V and 5 bases from J, with 19 bases in between. The CDR3 loop spans 16 amino acids. CDR3 DNA: TGTGCCAGCAGCCCGACCCGGAGCGCCTTACACAATGAGCAGTTCTTC. Its translation is CASSPTRSALHNEQFF.

The rearrangement uses TRBV6-1 and TRBJ2-7, with D perhaps matching TRBD2 (6 bases). V shed 10 bases and J shed 2 bases, with 18 bases lying between them. The CDR3 spans 14 residues. CDR1 is MNHNS, CDR2 SASEGT, per germline. The CDR3 sequence: CATKPEGHAYEQYF. The CDR3 DNA sequence: TGTGCCACGAAACCGGAGGGGCATGCCTACGAGCAGTACTTC.

The rearrangement uses TRBV14 and TRBJ1-2, with D possibly TRBD1 on 5 matching bases. Per the germline V gene, CDR1 is SGHDN and CDR2 is FVKESK. There are 16 residues in the CDR3. V lost 2 bases, J lost 0 bases, and 13 bases lay in between. The CDR3 region has the DNA TGTGCCAGCAGCCAAACTTCCGGGACCGCTAACTATGGCTACACCTTC. Translated, it gives CASSQTSGTANYGYTF. Full variable domain (remainder filled in from reference TRBV14 and TRBJ1-2): EAGVTQFPSHSVIEKGQTVTLRCDPISGHDNLYWYRRVMGKEIKFLLHFVKESKQDESGMPNNRFLAERTGGTYSTLKVQPAELEDSGVYFCASSQTSGTANYGYTFGSGTRLTVV.

The chain has TRBV10-2 and TRBJ2-7, with D perhaps matching TRBD1 or TRBD2 (5 bases each). In germline, CDR1 is WSHSY, CDR2 SAAADI. Deletions cut 2 bases from V and 2 bases from J, with 19 bases between. This CDR3 has 17 residues. The CDR3 region is CASSEIPGPGGPYEQYF. The CDR3, as DNA: TGCGCCAGCAGTGAGATTCCGGGTCCTGGGGGTCCCTACGAGCAGTACTTC.

The genes are TRBV28 and TRBJ1-2; weak D call: TRBD1 (6 bases). V gave up 1 base and J gave up 4 bases, with 16 bases separating them. The germline V gene has CDR1 MDHEN and CDR2 SYDVKM. The CDR3 sequence is 16 residues long. The CDR3 DNA follows: TGTGCCAGCAGTTTATTTCAGGGGATGACGCTCTATGGCTACACCTTC. Residues: CASSLFQGMTLYGYTF.

The chain employs TRBV6-1 and TRBJ2-5, with D unclear. The CDR3 has 15 amino acids. Per the germline V gene, CDR1 is MNHNS and CDR2 is SASEGT. Trimming removed 5 bases from V and 7 bases from J, with 20 bases in between. The CDR3 sequence is CASSPFPPPFGTQYF. The CDR3 nucleotides are TGTGCCAGCAGTCCCTTTCCGCCGCCCTTTGGGACCCAGTACTTC.

The J gene is TRBJ2-1, the V gene TRBV29-1; 15 bases agree with TRBD2. The CDR3 length is 14 residues. CDR1 and CDR2 (germline): SQVTM, ANQGSEA. With 6 bases clipped from V and 9 bases from J, the junction kept 6 bases outside the gene matches. This CDR3 is CSVPGLAGGSEQFF. The DNA of the CDR3 is TGCAGCGTCCCGGGACTAGCGGGGGGTAGTGAGCAGTTCTTC.

The chain employs TRBV5-1 and TRBJ2-1; TRBD1 or TRBD2 may be the D gene (5 bases each). This CDR3 contains 14 residues. Germline V lookup: CDR1 SGHRS, CDR2 YFSETQ. Trimming took 0 bases from V and 2 from J, leaving 6 bases between them. CDR3 residues: CASSLGDPYNEQFF. Written as DNA, the CDR3 is TGCGCCAGCAGCTTGGGGGACCCCTACAATGAGCAGTTCTTC.